The source of this T cell receptor beta chain is a study of blood T cell repertoires in COVID-19. Germline lookup yields CDR1 SGHAT and CDR2 FQDESV (reference sequence). CDR3 length: 13 amino acids. The germline V and J ends were trimmed by 5 bases and 6 bases, with 13 bases remaining between them. The method was immunoSEQ multiplex PCR; TCRdb's version includes in-frame clones alone and lacks a portion of them. The sample contains tens of thousands of clones, approximately 82% of which appear only once. The clonotype originates from a man aged 55 to 70 with acute or convalescent COVID-19. Sequencing used peripheral blood. This rearrangement joins TRBV11-1 to TRBJ1-2; D remains ambiguous. In DNA form, the CDR3 reads TGTGCCAGCAGCGCAAGCGACTTGCATGGCTACACCTTC. Protein: CASSASDLHGYTF.